This TCR beta chain is from a study of blood T cell repertoires in COVID-19. The repertoire was sequenced with immunoSEQ multiplex PCR; TCRdb's copy has only in-frame clones and lacks some. The table lists more than 200,000 clones, around 86% of them singletons. V gave up 5 bases and J gave up 2 bases; unmatched junction bases: 7. This CDR3 contains 15 residues. Germline-derived CDR1 and CDR2 are SGHTS and YDEGEE. The receptor comes from a man older than 75 with acute or convalescent COVID-19. The chain carries TRBV5-8 and TRBJ2-1; 7 bases fit TRBD1. Sequenced input: peripheral blood. CDR3 in amino acids: CASRRGQQTYNEQFF. CDR3 sequence (DNA): TGTGCCAGCAGACGGGGACAGCAAACCTACAATGAGCAGTTCTTC. The full variable domain, its missing parts supplied by reference TRBV5-8 and TRBJ2-1, is EAGVTQSPTHLIKTRGQQATLRCSPISGHTSVYWYQQALGLGLQFLLWYDEGEERNRGNFPPRFSGRQFPNYSSELNVNALELEDSALYLCASRRGQQTYNEQFFGPGTRLTVL.